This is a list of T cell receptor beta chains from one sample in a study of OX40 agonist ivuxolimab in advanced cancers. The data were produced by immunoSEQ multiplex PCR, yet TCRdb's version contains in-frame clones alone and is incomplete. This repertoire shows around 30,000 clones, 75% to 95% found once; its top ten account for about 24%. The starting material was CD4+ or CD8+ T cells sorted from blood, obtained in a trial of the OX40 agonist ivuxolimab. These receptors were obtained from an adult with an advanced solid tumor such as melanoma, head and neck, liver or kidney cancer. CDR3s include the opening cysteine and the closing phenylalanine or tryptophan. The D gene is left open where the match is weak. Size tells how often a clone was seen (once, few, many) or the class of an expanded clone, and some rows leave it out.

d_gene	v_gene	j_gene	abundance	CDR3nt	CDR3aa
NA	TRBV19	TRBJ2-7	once	TGTGCCAGTAGTATAGGGCGGGGTTCCTACGAGCAGTACTTC	CASSIGRGSYEQYF
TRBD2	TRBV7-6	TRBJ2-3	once	TGTGCCAGCAGCTTAAGCGGGAGGGGCACAGATACGCAGTATTTT	CASSLSGRGTDTQYF
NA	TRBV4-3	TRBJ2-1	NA	TGCGCCAGCAGCCCAGGGGTGAGCGGGACCTTCCATGAGCAGTTCTTC	CASSPGVSGTFHEQFF
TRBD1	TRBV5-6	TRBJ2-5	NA	TGTGCCAGCAGCTTGGGACAGGGGTTAGAGACCCAGTACTTC	CASSLGQGLETQYF
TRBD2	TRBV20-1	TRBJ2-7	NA	TGCAGTGTTCCGGGACTAGAAGAGCAGTACTTC	CSVPGLEEQYF
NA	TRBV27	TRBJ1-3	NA	TGTGCCAGCAGTTCCTATCCACGGGACTCTGGAAACACCATATATTTT	CASSSYPRDSGNTIYF
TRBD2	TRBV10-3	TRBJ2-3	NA	TGTGCCATCAGTGGAACTAGCGGGAGTACCACGCAGTATTTT	CAISGTSGSTTQYF
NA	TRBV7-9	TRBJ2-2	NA	TGTGCCAGCAGCTTAGTGGGACCACACACCGGGGAGCTGTTTTTT	CASSLVGPHTGELFF
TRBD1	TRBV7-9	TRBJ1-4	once	TGTGCCAGCAGCTTAGCACACCGGGACAGGGGAGTAAGCGAAAAACTGTTTTTT	CASSLAHRDRGVSEKLFF
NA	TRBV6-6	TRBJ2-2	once	TGTGCCAGCAAGGCGGGTGACACCGGGGAGCTGTTTTTT	CASKAGDTGELFF
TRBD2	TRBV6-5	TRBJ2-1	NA	TGTGCCAGCAGTTACGCTCCCGGACTAGCGGGGCAAGAGCAGTTCTTC	CASSYAPGLAGQEQFF
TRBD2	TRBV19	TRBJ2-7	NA	TGTGCCAGTACCCTGCGGGGTGGGCGGGAGGCTCGCTACGAGCAGTACTTC	CASTLRGGREARYEQYF
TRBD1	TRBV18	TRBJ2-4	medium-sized	TGTGCCAGCTCCCGGGACAGGGGGCCCAAAAACATTCAGTACTTC	CASSRDRGPKNIQYF
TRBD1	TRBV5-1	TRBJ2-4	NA	TGCGCCAGCAGCCCCGGGACAGGGGGCGCGGGGAACATTCAGTACTTC	CASSPGTGGAGNIQYF
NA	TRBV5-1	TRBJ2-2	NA	TGCGCCAGCAGCTTTACACGTCACATATCCACCGGGGAGCTGTTTTTT	CASSFTRHISTGELFF
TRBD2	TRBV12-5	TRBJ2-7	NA	TGTGCTAGTGGTCCCGGACTAGGCATATACGAGCAGTACTTC	CASGPGLGIYEQYF
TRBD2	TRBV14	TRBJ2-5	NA	TGTGCCAGCAGCCAAGAACTAGCGGGTTACCAAGAGACCCAGTACTTC	CASSQELAGYQETQYF
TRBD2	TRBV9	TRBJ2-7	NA	TGTGCCAGCAGCGTAGCTACGGCGGGAGTCTCCGAGCAGTACTTC	CASSVATAGVSEQYF
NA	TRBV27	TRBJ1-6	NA	TGTGCCAGCAGTTATCGGGTCAATTCACCCCTCCACTTT	CASSYRVNSPLHF
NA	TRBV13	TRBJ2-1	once	TGTGCCAGCAGCCTGACTAGGTCCTACAATGAGCAGTTCTTC	CASSLTRSYNEQFF
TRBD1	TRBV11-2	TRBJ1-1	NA	TGTGCCAGCAGCTTAACCGGGACAGCGAACACTGAAGCTTTCTTT	CASSLTGTANTEAFF
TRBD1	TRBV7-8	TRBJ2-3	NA	TGTGCCAGCATCCCCCTCAGGGGGCTCACAGATACGCAGTATTTT	CASIPLRGLTDTQYF
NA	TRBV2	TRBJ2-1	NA	TGTGCCAGCAGTGAAACGACCCAGCGGTCCCGCAATGAGCAGTTCTTC	CASSETTQRSRNEQFF
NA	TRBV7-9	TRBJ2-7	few	TGTGCCAGCAGCTTAGATCGGCTGAGCTACGAGCAGTACTTC	CASSLDRLSYEQYF
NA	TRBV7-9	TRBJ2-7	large	TGTGCCACCGTGGAAGGATACGAGCAGTACTTC	CATVEGYEQYF
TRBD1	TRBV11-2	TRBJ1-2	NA	TGTGCCAGCAGCTTAGCGGGACAGGGAAATGGCTACACCTTC	CASSLAGQGNGYTF
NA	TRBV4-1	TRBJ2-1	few	TGCGCCAGCAGCATGGACTACCTCAATGAGCAGTTCTTC	CASSMDYLNEQFF
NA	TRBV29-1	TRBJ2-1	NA	TGCAGCGTACGAACAGGGAGCTCCTACAATGAGCAGTTCTTC	CSVRTGSSYNEQFF
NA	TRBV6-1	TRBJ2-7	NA	TGTGCCAGCAGTGGGTCCGGGGGCGAGCAGTACTTC	CASSGSGGEQYF
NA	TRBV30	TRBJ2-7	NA	TGTGCCTGGAGACAGGGATACTCCTACGAGCAGTACTTC	CAWRQGYSYEQYF
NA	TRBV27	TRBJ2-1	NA	TGTGCCAGCAGTTGGTCGGGAGTCGATGAGCAGTTCTTC	CASSWSGVDEQFF
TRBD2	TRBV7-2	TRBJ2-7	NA	TGTGCCAGCAGCTTAGCGCTGCTAGCGGGAGGGCCCGACGAGCAGTACTTC	CASSLALLAGGPDEQYF
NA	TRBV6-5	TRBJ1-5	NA	TGTGCCAGCAGGGCCCCTGGCAATCAGCCCCAGCATTTT	CASRAPGNQPQHF
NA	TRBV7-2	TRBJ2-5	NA	TGTGCCAGCAGCTTAGAATCCGGAGTGTACAGACGGTACCAAGAGACCCAGTACTTC	CASSLESGVYRRYQETQYF
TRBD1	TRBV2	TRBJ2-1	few	TGTGCCAGCAGTCCCCTCATCGGGACAGAGTACAATGAGCAGTTCTTC	CASSPLIGTEYNEQFF
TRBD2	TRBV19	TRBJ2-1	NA	TGTGCCAGTAGCTGGCTTCTTAGCGGGAGGCATGAGCAGTTCTTC	CASSWLLSGRHEQFF
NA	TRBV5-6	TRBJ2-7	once	TGTGCCAGCAGCTTCTCCTCCTACGAGCAGTACTTC	CASSFSSYEQYF
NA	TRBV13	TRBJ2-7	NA	TGTGCCAGCAGCCCACGAGGGACGGGTTTCTACGAGCAGTACTTC	CASSPRGTGFYEQYF
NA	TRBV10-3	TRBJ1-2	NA	TGTGCCATCAGTGATGGGATCAGGGGTAACTATGGCTACACCTTC	CAISDGIRGNYGYTF
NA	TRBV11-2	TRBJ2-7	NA	TGTGCCAGCAGCTTAGTTAGTTTCGATGGGAGACATAGGTACGAGCAGTACTTC	CASSLVSFDGRHRYEQYF
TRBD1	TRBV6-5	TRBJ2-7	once	TGTGCCAGTAGTTACCGGGACAGGACCTACGAGCAGTACTTC	CASSYRDRTYEQYF
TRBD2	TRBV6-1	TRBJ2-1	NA	TGTGCCAGCAGTGAGCCGGGACTAGGCCTTAATGAGCAGTTCTTC	CASSEPGLGLNEQFF
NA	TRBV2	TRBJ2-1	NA	TGTGCCAGCAGTGAACGGAGACTCAACTACAATGAGCAGTTCTTC	CASSERRLNYNEQFF
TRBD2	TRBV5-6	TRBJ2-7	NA	TGTGCCAGCAGCCCCATAGGCGGGAGTGTTAACGAGCAGTACTTC	CASSPIGGSVNEQYF
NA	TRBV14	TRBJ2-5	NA	TGTGCCAGCAGCCAAGGTGTGGCAGCCTCAAGGACCCAGTACTTC	CASSQGVAASRTQYF
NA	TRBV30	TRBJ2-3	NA	TGTGCCTGGAGTCAGTTAACTAGCACAGATACGCAGTATTTT	CAWSQLTSTDTQYF
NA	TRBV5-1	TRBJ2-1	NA	TGCGCCAGCACCCGGATGGAGAGGGCCGTCAATGAGCAGTTCTTC	CASTRMERAVNEQFF